This T cell receptor (beta chain) was captured in a study of cytomegalovirus exposure and HLA in healthy donors. Study results and limitations: Later genetic work tied a missense DCLRE1C variant to beta-chain V and J trimming. Certain indistinguishable V segments, among them TRBV6-2 and TRBV6-3, were excluded. Cytomegalovirus association was listed for about 170 TCR beta chains.

Germline assignment: CDR1 SNHLY and CDR2 FYNNEI. The CDR3 spans 13 residues. J lost 5 bases, V lost 4 bases, and 2 bases had no gene match. The primer mix had 60 Vbeta and 13 Jbeta primers. Original data processing: In a later analysis, of 80 million or so unique beta chains, around 9.9 million appeared in at least two donors. Clones were read by immunoSEQ multiplex PCR, and TCRdb kept only the in-frame ones, dropping some. The V and J calls and clone size come from that table; D and trimming were worked out from the DNA. In the table there are about 97,000 clones, roughly 10% of which are singletons. Concerning this clone: Its antigen is currently unknown.

Sequenced sample: PBMCs. This TCR came from a man in his fifties or sixties in good health and CMV-seropositive. The chain carries TRBV2 and TRBJ2-1; 7 bases are shared with TRBD2. CDR3 sequence: CASSGGGNNEQFF. CDR3 in DNA: TGTGCCAGCAGTGGGGGGGGGAACAATGAGCAGTTCTTC.